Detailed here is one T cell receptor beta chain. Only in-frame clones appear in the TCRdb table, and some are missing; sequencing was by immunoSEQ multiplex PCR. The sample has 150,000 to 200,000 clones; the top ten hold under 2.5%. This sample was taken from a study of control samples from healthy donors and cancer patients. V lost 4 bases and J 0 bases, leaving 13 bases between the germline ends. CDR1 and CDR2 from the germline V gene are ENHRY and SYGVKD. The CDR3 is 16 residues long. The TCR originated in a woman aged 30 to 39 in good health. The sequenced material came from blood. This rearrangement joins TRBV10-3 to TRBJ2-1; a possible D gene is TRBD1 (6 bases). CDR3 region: CAISGSQGSSYNEQFF. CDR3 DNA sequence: TGTGCCATCAGTGGTTCTCAGGGGAGCTCCTACAATGAGCAGTTCTTC.